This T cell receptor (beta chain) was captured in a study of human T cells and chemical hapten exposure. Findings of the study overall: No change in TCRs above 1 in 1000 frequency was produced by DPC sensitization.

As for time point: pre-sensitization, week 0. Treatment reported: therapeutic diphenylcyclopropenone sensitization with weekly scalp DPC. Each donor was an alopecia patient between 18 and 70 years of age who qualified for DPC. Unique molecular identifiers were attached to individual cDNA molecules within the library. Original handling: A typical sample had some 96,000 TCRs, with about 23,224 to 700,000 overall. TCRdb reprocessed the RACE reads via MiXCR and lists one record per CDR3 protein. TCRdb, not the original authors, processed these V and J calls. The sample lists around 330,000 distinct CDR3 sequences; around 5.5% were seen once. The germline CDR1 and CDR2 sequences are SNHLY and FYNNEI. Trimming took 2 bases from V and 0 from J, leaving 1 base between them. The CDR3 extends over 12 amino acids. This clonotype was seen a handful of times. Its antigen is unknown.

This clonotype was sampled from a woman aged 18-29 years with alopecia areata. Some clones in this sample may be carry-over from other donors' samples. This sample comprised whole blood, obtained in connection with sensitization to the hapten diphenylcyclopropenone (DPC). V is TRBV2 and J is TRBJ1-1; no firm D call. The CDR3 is CASSELNTEAFF. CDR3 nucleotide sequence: TGTGCCAGCAGTGAACTGAACACTGAAGCTTTCTTT. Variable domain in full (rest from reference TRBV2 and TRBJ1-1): EPEVTQTPSHQVTQMGQEVILRCVPISNHLYFYWYRQILGQKVEFLVSFYNNEISEKSEIFDDQFSVERPDGSNFTLKIRSTKLEDSAMYFCASSELNTEAFFGQGTRLTVV.